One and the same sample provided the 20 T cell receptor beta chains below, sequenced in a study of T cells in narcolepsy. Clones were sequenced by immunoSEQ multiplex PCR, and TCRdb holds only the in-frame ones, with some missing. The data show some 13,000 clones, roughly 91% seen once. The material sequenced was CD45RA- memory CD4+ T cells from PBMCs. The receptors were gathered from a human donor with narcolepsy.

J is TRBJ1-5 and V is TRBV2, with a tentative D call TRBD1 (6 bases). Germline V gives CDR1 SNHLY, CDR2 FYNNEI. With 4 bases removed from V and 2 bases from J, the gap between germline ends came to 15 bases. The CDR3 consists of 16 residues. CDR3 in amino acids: CASSGAGALGNQPQHF. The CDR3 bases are TGTGCCAGCAGTGGGGCGGGGGCCCTGGGCAATCAGCCCCAGCATTTT.

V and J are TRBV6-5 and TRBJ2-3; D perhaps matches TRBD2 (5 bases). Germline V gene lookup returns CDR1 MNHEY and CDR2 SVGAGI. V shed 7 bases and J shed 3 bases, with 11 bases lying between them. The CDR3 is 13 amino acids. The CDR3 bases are TGTGCCAGCACCCCGAGCGGAACAGATACGCAGTATTTT. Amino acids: CASTPSGTDTQYF.

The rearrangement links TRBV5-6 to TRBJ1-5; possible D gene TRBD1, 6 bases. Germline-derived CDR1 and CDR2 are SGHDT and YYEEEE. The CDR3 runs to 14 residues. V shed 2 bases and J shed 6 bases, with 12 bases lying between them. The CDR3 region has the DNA TGTGCCAGCAGCTTAACAGGGTCAGGTCAGCCCCAGCATTTT. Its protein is CASSLTGSGQPQHF.

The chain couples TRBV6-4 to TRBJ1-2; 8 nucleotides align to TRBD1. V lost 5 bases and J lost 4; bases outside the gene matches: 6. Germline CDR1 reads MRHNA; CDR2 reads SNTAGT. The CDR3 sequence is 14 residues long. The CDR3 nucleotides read TGTGCCAGCAGTTCGACAGGGGAGGCCTATGGCTACACCTTC. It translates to CASSSTGEAYGYTF.

The CDR3 sequence: CASSLSGSATDTQYF. As DNA, the CDR3 is TGTGCCAGCAGCTTGAGCGGGAGTGCGACAGATACGCAGTATTTT. The chain has TRBV5-4 and TRBJ2-3; 8 positions match TRBD2. This CDR3 has 15 amino acids. V gave up 1 base and J gave up 3 bases; unmatched junction bases: 4. Germline V gene lookup returns CDR1 SGHNT and CDR2 YYREEE (reference sequence). The complete variable domain, with remaining parts taken from reference TRBV5-4 and TRBJ2-3, reads ETGVTQSPTHLIKTRGQQVTLRCSSQSGHNTVSWYQQALGQGPQFIFQYYREEENGRGNFPPRFSGLQFPNYSSELNVNALELDDSALYLCASSLSGSATDTQYFGPGTRLTVL.

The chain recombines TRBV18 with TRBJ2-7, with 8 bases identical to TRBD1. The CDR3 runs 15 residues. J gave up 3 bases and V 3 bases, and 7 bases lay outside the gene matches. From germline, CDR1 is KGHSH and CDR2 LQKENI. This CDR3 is CASSPPRTGFYEQYF. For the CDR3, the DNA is TGTGCCAGCTCACCTCCCAGGACAGGGTTCTACGAGCAGTACTTC.

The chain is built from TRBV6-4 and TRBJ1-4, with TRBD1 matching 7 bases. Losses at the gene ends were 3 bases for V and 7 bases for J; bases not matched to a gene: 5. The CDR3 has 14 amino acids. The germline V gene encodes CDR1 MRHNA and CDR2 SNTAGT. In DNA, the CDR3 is TGTGCCAGCAGTGAGACGACAGGGAGTGAAAAACTGTTTTTT. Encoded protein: CASSETTGSEKLFF.

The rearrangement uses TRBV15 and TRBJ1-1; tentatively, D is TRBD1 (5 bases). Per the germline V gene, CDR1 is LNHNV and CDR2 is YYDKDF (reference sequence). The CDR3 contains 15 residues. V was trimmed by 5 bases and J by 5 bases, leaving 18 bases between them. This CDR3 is CATSPRGDGRTEAFF. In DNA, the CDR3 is TGTGCCACCAGCCCCCGGGGGGACGGGAGGACTGAAGCTTTCTTT.

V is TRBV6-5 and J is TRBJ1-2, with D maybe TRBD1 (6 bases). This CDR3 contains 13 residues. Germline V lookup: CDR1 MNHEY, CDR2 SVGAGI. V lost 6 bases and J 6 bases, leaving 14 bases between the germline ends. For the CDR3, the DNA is TGTGCCAGCAGGGAAGGACAGAGAAATGGCTACACCTTC. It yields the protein CASREGQRNGYTF.

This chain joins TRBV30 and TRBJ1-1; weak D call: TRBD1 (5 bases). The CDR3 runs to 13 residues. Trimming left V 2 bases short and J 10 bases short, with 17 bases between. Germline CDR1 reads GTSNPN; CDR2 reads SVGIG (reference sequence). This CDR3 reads CAWSQTTGGGAFF. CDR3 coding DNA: TGTGCCTGGAGTCAAACTACTGGGGGGGGAGCTTTCTTT.

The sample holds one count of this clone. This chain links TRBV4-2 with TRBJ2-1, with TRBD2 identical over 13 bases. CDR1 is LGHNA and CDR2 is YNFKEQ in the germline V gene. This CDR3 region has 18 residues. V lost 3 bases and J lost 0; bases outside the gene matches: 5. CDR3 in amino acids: CASSQGLAGSSSYNEQFF. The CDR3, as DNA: TGTGCCAGCAGCCAGGGACTAGCGGGATCAAGCTCCTACAATGAGCAGTTCTTC.

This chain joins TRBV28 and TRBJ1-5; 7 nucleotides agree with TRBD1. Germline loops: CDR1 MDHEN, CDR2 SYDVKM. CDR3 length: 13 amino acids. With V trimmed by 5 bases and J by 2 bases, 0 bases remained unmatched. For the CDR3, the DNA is TGTGCCAGCAGTGACAGGGGCAATCAGCCCCAGCATTTT. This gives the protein CASSDRGNQPQHF.

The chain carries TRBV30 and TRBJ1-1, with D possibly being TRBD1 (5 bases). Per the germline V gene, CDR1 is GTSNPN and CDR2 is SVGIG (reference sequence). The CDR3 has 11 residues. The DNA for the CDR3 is TGTGCTGGGGCCCTGGACACTGAAGCTTTCTTT. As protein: CAGALDTEAFF.

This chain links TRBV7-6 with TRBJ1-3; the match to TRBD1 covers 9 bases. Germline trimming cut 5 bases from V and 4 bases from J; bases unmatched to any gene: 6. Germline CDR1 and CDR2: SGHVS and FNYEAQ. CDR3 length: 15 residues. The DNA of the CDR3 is TGTGCCAGCAGCACCGGGACAGGGTTAGGAAACACCATATATTTT. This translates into CASSTGTGLGNTIYF. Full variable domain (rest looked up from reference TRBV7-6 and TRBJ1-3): GAGVSQSPRYKVTKRGQDVALRCDPISGHVSLYWYRQALGQGPEFLTYFNYEAQQDKSGLPNDRFSAERPEGSISTLTIQRTEQRDSAMYRCASSTGTGLGNTIYFGEGSWLTVV.

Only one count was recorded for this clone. CDR3 DNA sequence: TGCGCCAGCAGCCCGACAGGGGGCGGTGGGGAGACCCAGTACTTC. Its protein product is CASSPTGGGGETQYF. This chain links TRBV5-1 with TRBJ2-5; 10 bases match TRBD1. Germline assignment: CDR1 SGHRS and CDR2 YFSETQ. This CDR3 spans 15 amino acids. V shed 4 bases and J 5 bases; nucleotides not matched to a gene: 8.

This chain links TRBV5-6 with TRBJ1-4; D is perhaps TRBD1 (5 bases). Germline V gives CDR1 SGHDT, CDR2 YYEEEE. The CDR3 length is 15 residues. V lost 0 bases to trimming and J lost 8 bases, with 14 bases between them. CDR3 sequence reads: CASSLVGGGEEKLFF. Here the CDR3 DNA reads TGTGCCAGCAGCTTGGTCGGGGGGGGAGAGGAAAAACTGTTTTTT.

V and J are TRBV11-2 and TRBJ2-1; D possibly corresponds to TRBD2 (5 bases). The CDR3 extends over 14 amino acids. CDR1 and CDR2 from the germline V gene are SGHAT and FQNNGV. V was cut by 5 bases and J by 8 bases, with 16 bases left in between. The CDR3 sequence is CASSPGRERDEQFF. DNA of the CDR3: TGTGCCAGCAGCCCAGGACGGGAACGGGATGAGCAGTTCTTC.

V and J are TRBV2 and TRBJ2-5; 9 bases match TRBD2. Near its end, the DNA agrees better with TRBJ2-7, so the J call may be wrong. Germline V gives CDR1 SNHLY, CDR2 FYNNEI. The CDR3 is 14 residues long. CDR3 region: CASSPRTSVYEQYF. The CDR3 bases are TGTGCCAGCAGCCCCAGGACTAGCGTATACGAGCAGTACTTC.

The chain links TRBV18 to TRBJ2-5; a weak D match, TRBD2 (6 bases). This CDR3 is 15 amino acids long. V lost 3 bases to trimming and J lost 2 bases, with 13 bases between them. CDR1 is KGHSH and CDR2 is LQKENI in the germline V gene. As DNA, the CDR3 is TGTGCCAGCTCACCGTCCGGGACTTGGCAAGAGACCCAGTACTTC. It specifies CASSPSGTWQETQYF.

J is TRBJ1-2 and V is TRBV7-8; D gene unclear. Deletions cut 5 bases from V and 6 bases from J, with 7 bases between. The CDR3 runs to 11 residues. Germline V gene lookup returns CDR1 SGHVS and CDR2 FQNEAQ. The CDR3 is CASSARNGYTF. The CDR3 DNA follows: TGTGCCAGCAGCGCGAGAAATGGCTACACCTTC.